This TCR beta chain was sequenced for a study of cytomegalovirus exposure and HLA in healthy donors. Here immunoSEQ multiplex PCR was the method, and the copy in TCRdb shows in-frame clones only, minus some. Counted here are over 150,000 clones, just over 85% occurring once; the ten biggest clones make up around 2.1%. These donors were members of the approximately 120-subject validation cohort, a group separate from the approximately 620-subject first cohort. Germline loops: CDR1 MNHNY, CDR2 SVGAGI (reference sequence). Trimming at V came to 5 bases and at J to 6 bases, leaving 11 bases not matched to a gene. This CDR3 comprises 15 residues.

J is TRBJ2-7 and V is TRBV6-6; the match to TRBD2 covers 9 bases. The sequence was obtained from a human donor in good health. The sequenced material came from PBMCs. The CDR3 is CASSARLAETAEQYF. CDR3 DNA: TGTGCCAGCAGTGCTCGACTAGCGGAAACAGCCGAGCAGTACTTC.